The table lists the clone carrying this T cell receptor beta chain with a few counts. Template material for TCR beta VDJ and CDR3 profiling consisted of genomic DNA. TCRdb redid the calling of the reads with MiXCR, one entry per CDR3 protein. The sample includes under 200,000 distinct CDR3 sequences, roughly 40% of them seen just once. These data are taken from a study of CD8+CD57+ T cells in acquired aplastic anemia. V lost 5 bases, J lost 3 bases, and 3 bases stayed unmatched. CDR1 is KGHSH and CDR2 is LQKENI in the germline V gene. The CDR3 extends over 14 amino acids. The rearrangement joins TRBV18 to TRBJ1-3, with 8 bases matching TRBD1. The sequence was collected from a human donor in good health. The material sequenced was sorted CD4+, CD8+, or CD8+CD57+ T cells (not recorded which) from PBMCs. The CDR3 DNA follows: TGTGCCAGCTCAACGGACAGGGTTGGAAACACCATATATTTT. It specifies CASSTDRVGNTIYF.